A selection of T cell receptor beta chains follows, all from one sample in a study of blood T cells in healthy people across ages. Using its own MiXCR run on the 5' RACE reads, TCRdb lists one record per CDR3 protein. The sample lists 650,000 or so distinct CDR3 sequences; roughly half were seen once. Sequencing input: blood. The receptors stem from a woman older than 75 in good health. Both conserved end residues are part of each CDR3. The D gene is left open where the match is weak. For some rows the clone size is stated as once, few or many, or as a class when expanded; others skip it.

many,TRBV27,TRBJ2-1,.,CASSAGSNEQFF,TGTGCCAGCAGTGCGGGGAGCAATGAGCAGTTCTTC
many,TRBV29-1,TRBJ2-7,.,CSVPGDKSDEQYF,TGCAGCGTTCCAGGGGACAAATCGGACGAGCAGTACTTC
.,TRBV4-1,TRBJ1-6,TRBD1,CASSQLTGGNSPLHF,TGCGCCAGCAGCCAACTGACAGGGGGAAATTCACCCCTCCACTTT
many,TRBV6-4,TRBJ2-1,TRBD1,CASSVRTGDEQFF,TGTGCCAGCAGTGTCCGGACAGGGGATGAGCAGTTCTTC
few,TRBV7-6,TRBJ2-1,.,CASSLASRGSYNEQFF,TGTGCCAGCAGCTTAGCGTCTCGGGGTTCCTACAATGAGCAGTTCTTC
many,TRBV20-1,TRBJ2-3,.,CSASPATSTDTQYF,TGCAGTGCCAGCCCTGCGACTAGCACAGATACGCAGTATTTT
few,TRBV5-1,TRBJ2-7,.,CASSIGPSYEQYF,TGCGCCAGCAGCATAGGGCCCTCCTACGAGCAGTACTTC
.,TRBV6-1,TRBJ1-2,.,CASSEASGERGYTF,TGTGCCAGCAGTGAAGCCTCAGGGGAAAGGGGCTACACCTTC
.,TRBV7-2,TRBJ2-3,TRBD2,CASSFSAGITDTQYF,TGTGCCAGCAGCTTCTCAGCGGGGATCACAGATACGCAGTATTTT
.,TRBV6-6,TRBJ2-7,.,CASSYLSALSYEQYF,TGTGCCAGCAGTTATTTATCGGCACTTTCCTACGAGCAGTACTTC
.,TRBV5-1,TRBJ2-7,.,CASSIGTPSSYEQYF,TGCGCCAGCAGCATAGGGACTCCCAGCTCCTACGAGCAGTACTTC
.,TRBV5-1,TRBJ2-1,TRBD1,CASSLVSQGAMNEQFF,TGCGCCAGCAGCTTGGTTAGTCAGGGGGCGATGAATGAGCAGTTCTTC
.,TRBV4-1,TRBJ2-5,.,CASRDGRGGEETQYF,TGCGCCAGCAGAGACGGGCGGGGAGGAGAAGAGACCCAGTACTTC
.,TRBV29-1,TRBJ2-7,TRBD2,CSGAGGTSSYEQYF,TGCAGCGGGGCCGGGGGGACTTCGTCCTACGAGCAGTACTTC
many,TRBV29-1,TRBJ2-7,.,CSVAVSYEQYF,TGCAGCGTTGCAGTTTCCTACGAGCAGTACTTC
.,TRBV7-2,TRBJ2-7,.,CASSFEGDLGQYF,TGTGCCAGCAGCTTCGAAGGGGATCTAGGGCAGTACTTC
.,TRBV15,TRBJ2-3,.,CATSLKTDTQYF,TGTGCCACCAGTCTTAAGACTGATACGCAGTATTTT
many,TRBV7-2,TRBJ1-2,.,CASSLGTAINGYTF,TGTGCCAGCAGCTTAGGCACCGCGATAAATGGCTACACCTTC
.,TRBV29-1,TRBJ2-1,TRBD2,CSVALAGGSYNEQFF,TGCAGCGTTGCCCTAGCGGGGGGATCCTACAATGAGCAGTTCTTC
.,TRBV11-2,TRBJ2-4,.,CASSLTSGNIQYF,TGTGCCAGCAGCTTAACTAGTGGAAACATTCAGTACTTC
once,TRBV3-1,TRBJ2-3,TRBD2,CASSQDHGRGDTQYF,TGTGCCAGCAGCCAAGATCACGGGAGGGGAGATACGCAGTATTTT
many,TRBV5-1,TRBJ1-1,TRBD1,CASSLRDRSNTEAFF,TGCGCCAGCAGCCTTCGGGACAGGTCGAACACTGAAGCTTTCTTT
.,TRBV21-1,TRBJ2-3,.,CASSARTGGIPNSTDTQYF,TGTGCCAGCAGCGCCCGGACAGGGGGGATACCGAATAGCACAGATACGCAGTATTTT
many,TRBV3-1,TRBJ2-3,.,CASSLTRRVSTDTQYF,TGTGCCAGCAGCCTAACACGAAGGGTTTCCACAGATACGCAGTATTTT
.,TRBV12-3/TRBV12-4,TRBJ2-7,.,CASGRRYYEQYF,TGTGCCAGCGGTCGCAGATACTACGAGCAGTACTTC
.,TRBV5-1,TRBJ2-1,.,CASSLWGVRFF,TGCGCCAGCAGCTTGTGGGGGGTTCGGTTCTTC
.,TRBV3-1,TRBJ2-4,.,CASSQASVSIQYF,TGTGCCAGCAGCCAAGCCTCGGTTAGCATTCAGTACTTC
few,TRBV18,TRBJ1-5,TRBD1,CASSSQDRGGNQPQHF,TGTGCCAGCTCATCGCAGGACAGGGGAGGGAATCAGCCCCAGCATTTT
.,TRBV4-3,TRBJ2-7,TRBD2,CASSQDLASGSYEQYF,TGCGCCAGCAGCCAAGATCTGGCTAGCGGATCCTACGAGCAGTACTTC
many,TRBV7-2,TRBJ1-2,.,CASSLVGTIVSYTF,TGTGCCAGCAGCTTAGTTGGGACAATTGTTAGCTACACCTTC
.,TRBV6-1,TRBJ2-7,TRBD1,CASSDRQGPYNEQYF,TGTGCCAGCAGTGATCGACAGGGTCCGTACAATGAGCAGTACTTC
.,TRBV30,TRBJ2-1,TRBD2,CAWTERGPYNEQFF,TGTGCCTGGACTGAGCGGGGTCCCTACAATGAGCAGTTCTTC
few,TRBV7-9,TRBJ1-5,.,CASSLGPGDNQPQHF,TGTGCCAGCAGCTTAGGGCCAGGGGACAATCAGCCCCAGCATTTT
many,TRBV7-7,TRBJ2-1,.,CASSLGAAFKNEQFF,TGTGCCAGCAGCTTAGGGGCGGCCTTCAAGAATGAGCAGTTCTTC
.,TRBV2,TRBJ2-3,.,CASRQVVSSTDTQYF,TGTGCCAGCAGACAAGTGGTTTCTAGCACAGATACGCAGTATTTT
.,TRBV6-1,TRBJ2-3,.,CASSDRGFLSDTQYF,TGTGCCAGCAGTGACAGGGGATTTCTGTCAGATACGCAGTATTTT
.,TRBV27,TRBJ2-1,TRBD2,CASRHTSGGAYEQFF,TGTGCCAGCAGGCACACTAGCGGGGGGGCCTATGAGCAGTTCTTC
many,TRBV25-1,TRBJ2-1,.,CASSELDGHNEQFF,TGTGCCAGCAGTGAACTGGATGGCCACAATGAGCAGTTCTTC
.,TRBV20-1,TRBJ2-4,TRBD1,CSVKQGVQNIQYF,TGCAGTGTTAAGCAGGGGGTCCAAAACATTCAGTACTTC
.,TRBV4-2,TRBJ2-7,TRBD2,CASSLAGGRDEQYF,TGTGCCAGCAGCCTAGCGGGAGGGCGTGACGAGCAGTACTTC
.,TRBV30,TRBJ2-1,TRBD2,CAWSTGLADNEQFF,TGTGCCTGGAGTACGGGACTAGCGGACAATGAGCAGTTCTTC
.,TRBV7-2,TRBJ2-1,TRBD2,CASSLYGTSGRKFF,TGTGCCAGCAGCTTATACGGGACTAGCGGGAGAAAGTTCTTC
many,TRBV29-1,TRBJ1-4,.,CSVVESLYGEKLFF,TGCAGCGTTGTGGAGTCACTTTACGGTGAAAAACTGTTTTTT
.,TRBV5-1,TRBJ2-5,.,CASSRPDRVQETQYF,TGCGCCAGCAGCCGGCCGGACAGAGTCCAAGAGACCCAGTACTTC
.,TRBV5-6,TRBJ2-3,.,CASSLRGGTDTDTQYF,TGTGCCAGCAGCCTTCGAGGCGGGACCGACACAGATACGCAGTATTTT
.,TRBV5-1,TRBJ2-2,TRBD2,CASSGSGSANTGELFF,TGCGCCAGCAGCGGTAGCGGGAGCGCGAACACCGGGGAGCTGTTTTTT
few,TRBV27,TRBJ2-1,.,CASSLEAGNLKNEQFF,TGTGCCAGCAGTTTAGAGGCGGGAAATTTGAAGAATGAGCAGTTCTTC
many,TRBV10-3,TRBJ2-7,TRBD2,CAISESSLAGPYEQYF,TGTGCCATCAGTGAGTCGAGCCTAGCGGGGCCTTACGAGCAGTACTTC
.,TRBV9,TRBJ1-1,.,CASSPSDRNTEAFF,TGTGCCAGCAGCCCTTCCGACAGGAACACTGAAGCTTTCTTT
.,TRBV7-9,TRBJ2-3,TRBD1,CASSPPSPGQGTDTQYF,TGTGCCAGCAGCCCTCCTTCCCCGGGACAGGGGACAGATACGCAGTATTTT
.,TRBV10-2,TRBJ2-5,.,CASSPLDVGATQYF,TGCGCCAGCAGTCCATTGGACGTCGGAGCGACCCAGTACTTC
.,TRBV28,TRBJ1-1,.,CASSSGMTAEAFF,TGTGCCAGCAGTTCAGGGATGACGGCTGAAGCTTTCTTT
once,TRBV5-1,TRBJ2-2,TRBD2,CASSLAHLAGGPTGELFF,TGCGCCAGCAGCTTGGCCCATTTAGCGGGAGGGCCCACCGGGGAGCTGTTTTTT
.,TRBV9,TRBJ2-5,TRBD2,CASSVVTMGGGETQYF,TGTGCCAGCAGCGTAGTCACGATGGGGGGGGGAGAGACCCAGTACTTC
.,TRBV29-1,TRBJ2-3,.,CSVADTNADTQYF,TGCAGCGTTGCAGACACCAACGCAGATACGCAGTATTTT
.,TRBV14,TRBJ1-5,.,CASSQGSQPQHF,TGTGCCAGTAGTCAGGGGAGTCAGCCCCAGCATTTT
many,TRBV12-3/TRBV12-4,TRBJ2-3,TRBD2,CASSFPLLAGGSTDTQYF,TGTGCCAGCAGTTTCCCCCTCCTAGCGGGGGGGAGCACAGATACGCAGTATTTT
.,TRBV25-1,TRBJ2-1,TRBD1,CASSEAGGVEQFF,TGTGCCAGCAGTGAGGCAGGGGGCGTTGAGCAGTTCTTC
.,TRBV20-1,TRBJ1-2,.,CSAGSGWGPYGYTF,TGCAGTGCGGGGTCCGGCTGGGGTCCCTATGGCTACACCTTC
.,TRBV29-1,TRBJ2-5,.,CSVVGETQYF,TGCAGCGTTGTTGGTGAGACCCAGTACTTC